The sequence of this T cell receptor (beta chain) was determined in a study of T cells after yellow fever vaccination. The table lists this clonotype with a few counts. By 5'RACE template switching, TCR cDNA was produced, with a universal primer site and UMIs added in the process. Via MiXCR, TCRdb re-called the 5' RACE reads, giving one row per CDR3 protein. The sample lists 500,000 to 700,000 distinct CDR3 sequences; 15% to 20% were seen once. The V end lost 5 bases, the J end lost 6 bases, and 10 bases lay between the germline ends. Germline values: CDR1 LGHDT, CDR2 YNNKEL (reference sequence). The CDR3 is made up of 13 amino acids.

This clonotype was obtained from a man younger than 45 who received the YFV17D yellow fever vaccine. The rearrangement links TRBV3-1 to TRBJ2-2, with unresolved D. The starting material was PBMCs, obtained 15 days after the yellow fever booster vaccination. The CDR3, as DNA: TGTGCCAGCAGCTGGACGAGCGCCGGGGAGCTGTTTTTT. The encoded protein is CASSWTSAGELFF.